The 12 T cell receptor beta chains presented below share a single source sample, sequenced in a study of T cell clones after liver transplantation. Sequenced by immunoSEQ multiplex PCR; TCRdb stores in-frame clones only, minus some. This table has some 70,000 clones, under 90% appearing once. The source material was CD4+ T cells from blood, sampled before liver transplant. All receptors derive from a human donor who received a liver transplant.

This sequence joins TRBV7-6 and TRBJ2-1; no reliable D call. There are 13 residues in the CDR3. CDR1 SGHVS and CDR2 FNYEAQ come from the germline V gene. Trimming cost V 1 base and J 3 bases, with 4 bases left between them. The CDR3 region is CASSLGRYNEQFF. DNA of the CDR3: TGTGCCAGCAGCTTAGGACGCTACAATGAGCAGTTCTTC.

In its sample, this clone was seen a few times. The chain links TRBV4-1 to TRBJ2-5, with 11 bases fitting TRBD2. The J segment lost 5 bases and the V segment lost 2 bases, leaving 7 bases of the junction unmatched. The germline V gene has CDR1 MGHRA and CDR2 YSYEKL. The CDR3 covers 16 residues. CDR3 sequence: CASSQSRLAGWETQYF. The CDR3 DNA reads as TGCGCCAGCAGCCAATCAAGACTAGCGGGATGGGAGACCCAGTACTTC.

This clone occurred once. The gene calls are TRBV2 and TRBJ2-4; weak D call: TRBD2 (5 bases). Germline lookup yields CDR1 SNHLY and CDR2 FYNNEI. CDR3 length equals 15 residues. Trimming stripped 4 bases from V and 3 bases from J, with 13 bases between. CDR3 coding DNA: TGTGCCAGCAGTGGAGCCGGAGGAGGCAAAAACATTCAGTACTTC. The encoded protein is CASSGAGGGKNIQYF. Full variable domain (outside the CDR3, taken from reference TRBV2 and TRBJ2-4): EPEVTQTPSHQVTQMGQEVILRCVPISNHLYFYWYRQILGQKVEFLVSFYNNEISEKSEIFDDQFSVERPDGSNFTLKIRSTKLEDSAMYFCASSGAGGGKNIQYFGAGTRLSVL.

The V call is TRBV19, the J call TRBJ1-2; the D is unclear. Trimming stripped 2 bases from V and 4 bases from J, with 8 bases between. The CDR3 runs to 13 residues. The germline gives CDR1 LNHDA, CDR2 SQIVND (reference sequence). CDR3 sequence (DNA): TGTGCCAGTAGTATAACGCGGCTCTATGGCTACACCTTC. It yields the protein CASSITRLYGYTF.

This clone was seen a single time. The V and J genes are TRBV19 and TRBJ1-3; D not certain. Trimming took 6 bases from V and 2 from J, leaving 14 bases between them. The CDR3 spans 15 residues. Per germline, CDR1 LNHDA and CDR2 SQIVND (reference sequence). The CDR3 sequence: CASSPYSSTGNTIYF. The CDR3 nucleotides are TGTGCCAGTAGCCCTTACAGCAGTACTGGAAACACCATATATTTT.

The chain employs TRBV6-1 and TRBJ1-4; possible D gene TRBD1, 5 bases. The germline V and J ends were trimmed by 7 bases and 3 bases, with 9 bases remaining between them. The CDR3 is 13 residues long. CDR1 is MNHNS and CDR2 is SASEGT in the germline V gene. The CDR3 loop reads CASTLTANEKLFF. DNA for the CDR3: TGTGCCAGCACCCTGACAGCTAATGAAAAACTGTTTTTT.

The table lists this clone with a count of one. The genes are TRBV28 and TRBJ1-4, with D hard to call. Germline assignment: CDR1 MDHEN and CDR2 SYDVKM. The CDR3 length is 14 residues. The ends were cut back, 0 bases at V and 7 bases at J, with 9 bases in the middle. The DNA of the CDR3 is TGTGCCAGCAGTTTATGGCAGGTTGGTGAAAAACTGTTTTTT. Translated: CASSLWQVGEKLFF.

The chain recombines TRBV11-2 with TRBJ1-5; TRBD1 matches 7 bases. The J segment lost 7 bases and the V segment lost 5 bases, leaving 5 bases of the junction unmatched. The CDR3 spans 13 residues. CDR1 is SGHAT, CDR2 FQNNGV, per germline. The CDR3 DNA reads TGTGCCAGCAGCCAGGGGGTAAGCCAGCCCCAGCATTTT. It is translated as CASSQGVSQPQHF. The entire variable domain, with the rest obtained from reference TRBV11-2 and TRBJ1-5, is as follows: EAGVAQSPRYKIIEKRQSVAFWCNPISGHATLYWYQQILGQGPKLLIQFQNNGVVDDSQLPKDRFSAERLKGVDSTLKIQPAKLEDSAVYLCASSQGVSQPQHFGDGTRLSIL.

J is TRBJ1-5 and V is TRBV25-1; possibly TRBD1 for D (6 bases). Trimming pared 1 base from V and 4 bases from J, leaving 11 bases between. This CDR3 region has 15 residues. Germline CDR1 and CDR2: MGHDK and SYGVNS. The CDR3 nucleotides are TGTGCCAGCAGTGAATCCGGACAGCTTAATCAGCCCCAGCATTTT. This gives the protein CASSESGQLNQPQHF. Complete variable domain (other parts from reference TRBV25-1 and TRBJ1-5): EADIYQTPRYLVIGTGKKITLECSQTMGHDKMYWYQQDPGMELHLIHYSYGVNSTEKGDLSSESTVSRIRTEHFPLTLESARPSHTSQYLCASSESGQLNQPQHFGDGTRLSIL.

The chain links TRBV4-1 to TRBJ1-5; D ambiguous. V gave up 3 bases and J gave up 8 bases, with 11 bases separating them. From germline, CDR1 is MGHRA and CDR2 YSYEKL. The CDR3 totals 13 residues. The chain's CDR3 is CASSHGPNEPQHF. The DNA of the CDR3 is TGCGCCAGCAGCCACGGCCCTAATGAGCCCCAGCATTTT.

The chain combines TRBV5-6 with TRBJ1-1; D gene unclear. The CDR3 is 16 amino acids. The ends were cut back, 0 bases at V and 1 base at J, with 13 bases in the middle. Germline V gene lookup returns CDR1 SGHDT and CDR2 YYEEEE. CDR3 in DNA: TGTGCCAGCAGCTTGGAACAGATTTCCTCGAACACTGAAGCTTTCTTT. Translated: CASSLEQISSNTEAFF.

The rearrangement uses TRBV10-3 and TRBJ2-1; 9 positions match TRBD2. Germline-derived CDR1 and CDR2 are ENHRY and SYGVKD. The trim removed 6 bases at V and 8 bases at J, leaving 11 bases unmatched. The CDR3 loop spans 15 amino acids. The CDR3 spells CAISEQAGGIDEQFF. In DNA form, the CDR3 reads TGTGCCATCAGCGAGCAGGCGGGAGGGATCGATGAGCAGTTCTTC.